One and the same sample provided the 16 T cell receptor beta chains below, sequenced in a study of blood T cell repertoires in COVID-19 (dated by TCRdb to about 2020). The library was built by means of the immunoSEQ multiplex PCR assay. TCRdb stores this immuneACCESS table with in-frame sequences only. Part of the clones is absent; in the studies checked, under half of the shortfall reflects unresolved V genes, and no reason is known for the rest. For this sample there are 100,000 to 110,000 clones; 91% appear just once. About 1.9% of the sample is in the top ten clones. The sequenced material came from peripheral blood. These TCRs come from a man aged 45-65 years with active COVID-19.

This chain uses TRBV29-1 with TRBJ2-7; TRBD2 matches 15 bases. The CDR3 has 15 residues. J gave up 5 bases and V 7 bases, and 9 bases lay outside the gene matches. Germline CDR1 SQVTM, CDR2 ANQGSEA. As DNA, the CDR3 is TGCAGCGCCTCCGGGACTAGCGGGGGGCAACACGAGCAGTACTTC. Translating it yields CSASGTSGGQHEQYF.

The chain couples TRBV18 to TRBJ2-2, with TRBD2 identical over 10 bases. J gave up 2 bases and V 1 base, and 1 base lay outside the gene matches. This CDR3 has 16 residues. The germline CDR1 and CDR2 sequences are KGHSH and LQKENI. The CDR3 reads CASSPLLAGNTGELFF. CDR3 DNA sequence: TGTGCCAGCTCACCACTACTAGCGGGAAACACCGGGGAGCTGTTTTTT.

This clone was seen once. The chain carries TRBV19 and TRBJ2-5, with a weak D call TRBD2 (5 bases). Germline lookup yields CDR1 LNHDA and CDR2 SQIVND (reference sequence). The CDR3 totals 15 residues. V lost 5 bases and J lost 0, with 13 bases in between. This CDR3 is CASSVSTTHQETQYF. For the CDR3, the DNA is TGTGCCAGTAGTGTGTCGACTACCCACCAAGAGACCCAGTACTTC.

The chain is built from TRBV21-1 and TRBJ2-5; the table gives TRBD1 as D, unverified against the DNA. TRBV21-1 is listed as a pseudogene. This CDR3 contains 14 residues. CDR3 bases: TGTGCCAGCAGCAAACCAGGGGAACACGAGACCCAGTACTTC. This sequence encodes CASSKPGEHETQYF.

The chain employs TRBV11-3 and TRBJ2-3; D perhaps matches TRBD2 (5 bases). Germline V CDR1 and CDR2: SGHNT, YENEEA. CDR3 length: 12 amino acids. The V end was cut by 6 bases, the J end by 6 bases, with 10 bases between. CDR3 coding DNA: TGTGCCAGCAGGAACATAGCGGATACGCAGTATTTT. Translating it yields CASRNIADTQYF.

The rearrangement uses TRBV13 and TRBJ2-1; D remains unclear. Germline assignment: CDR1 PRHDT and CDR2 FYEKMQ (reference sequence). The CDR3 is 12 amino acids. Between the trimmed V and J ends, which lost 1 base and 8 bases, there was a span of 6 bases. The CDR3 region has the DNA TGTGCCAGCAGCTTAGTCGCAGATGAGCAGTTCTTC. It is translated as CASSLVADEQFF.

This clone was counted between two and nine times. The J gene is TRBJ1-1, the V gene TRBV6-6, with D uncertain. Looked up from germline, CDR1 is MNHNY and CDR2 is SVGAGI (reference sequence). The V and J ends lost 7 bases and 0 bases respectively, with 6 bases between them. The CDR3 is 12 residues long. The CDR3 region has the DNA TGTGCCAGCACGAGAGTGAACACTGAAGCTTTCTTT. Its translation: CASTRVNTEAFF.

This chain joins TRBV5-5 and TRBJ2-3, with 8 bases fitting TRBD2. The CDR3 has 15 amino acids. V lost 4 bases and J lost 5; bases outside the gene matches: 9. Per germline, CDR1 SGHKS and CDR2 YYEKEE (reference sequence). In DNA form, the CDR3 reads TGTGCCAGCAGCGGGGAGACTAGCGTAAGAGATACGCAGTATTTT. It translates to CASSGETSVRDTQYF.

V usage is TRBV7-9 and J usage is TRBJ2-6, with D possibly TRBD2 on 6 matching bases. This CDR3 is 18 amino acids long. Trimming took 1 base from V and 0 from J, leaving 13 bases between them. Germline values: CDR1 SEHNR, CDR2 FQNEAQ (reference sequence). CDR3: CASSLGRGWDSGANVLTF. The CDR3 DNA reads TGTGCCAGCAGCTTAGGCCGGGGGTGGGACTCTGGGGCCAACGTCCTGACTTTC.

The chain recombines TRBV3-1 (or the pseudogene TRBV3-2) with TRBJ1-1; 7 bases fit TRBD1. J was trimmed by 7 bases and V by 4 bases; bases with no gene match: 6. The CDR3 has 13 residues. Per germline, CDR1 LGHDT and CDR2 YNNKEL (reference sequence). The CDR3 sequence is CASSLGQAGEAFF. The CDR3 DNA reads as TGTGCCAGCAGCCTAGGACAGGCGGGTGAAGCTTTCTTT.

The gene calls are TRBV5-6 and TRBJ1-2, with 7 nucleotides matching TRBD1. This CDR3 is built from 15 residues. Per germline, CDR1 SGHDT and CDR2 YYEEEE. The V gene end was trimmed by 3 bases and the J gene end by 0 bases; junction bases not matched to a gene: 5. The CDR3 spells CASSWQGDPNYGYTF. Written as DNA, the CDR3 is TGTGCCAGCAGCTGGCAGGGGGATCCTAACTATGGCTACACCTTC. The full variable domain, in which reference TRBV5-6 and TRBJ1-2 provide the parts outside the CDR3, is DAGVTQSPTHLIKTRGQQVTLRCSPKSGHDTVSWYQQALGQGPQFIFQYYEEEERQRGNFPDRFSGHQFPNYSSELNVNALLLGDSALYLCASSWQGDPNYGYTFGSGTRLTVV.

The chain recombines TRBV7-8 with TRBJ2-3; 9 bases map to TRBD2. V lost 0 bases, J lost 5 bases, and 9 bases stayed unmatched. CDR1 is SGHVS and CDR2 is FQNEAQ in the germline V gene. This CDR3 is built from 17 residues. CDR3 residues: CASSLAVREAGGDTQYF. Written as DNA, the CDR3 is TGTGCCAGCAGCTTAGCCGTCCGGGAAGCGGGGGGAGATACGCAGTATTTT.

The CDR3 spells CASSYGAGLAKNIQYF. Written as DNA, the CDR3 is TGTGCCAGCAGTTATGGAGCGGGGCTAGCCAAAAACATTCAGTACTTC. The chain recombines TRBV6-5 with TRBJ2-4, with 7 bases that match TRBD2. Per germline, CDR1 MNHEY and CDR2 SVGAGI. This CDR3 has 16 residues. Unmatched junction bases numbered 5, after V lost 3 bases and J lost 0 bases.

The V and J genes are TRBV6-1 and TRBJ1-4, with 7 bases identical to TRBD1. This CDR3 region has 15 residues. V lost 2 bases and J lost 4; bases outside the gene matches: 4. CDR1 is MNHNS and CDR2 is SASEGT in the germline V gene. The CDR3 loop reads CASSERAGGNEKLFF. The CDR3 DNA is TGTGCCAGCAGTGAACGCGCAGGGGGTAATGAAAAACTGTTTTTT.

This clone was picked up one time. The V call is TRBV5-6, the J call TRBJ1-6, with D possibly matching TRBD1 (6 bases). V lost 2 bases and J lost 9, with 15 bases in between. Looked up from germline, CDR1 is SGHDT and CDR2 is YYEEEE. The CDR3 runs 15 residues. This chain's CDR3 is CASSFTDRILSPLHF. DNA for the CDR3: TGTGCCAGCAGCTTTACCGACAGGATCCTTTCACCCCTCCACTTT.

The J gene is TRBJ2-7, the V gene TRBV7-2; D may be TRBD2 (5 bases). The CDR3 length is 15 residues. CDR1 and CDR2 (germline): SGHTA, FQGNSA. The ends were cut back, 4 bases at V and 0 bases at J, with 13 bases in the middle. CDR3 sequence: CASSSNRGSSYEQYF. The CDR3 DNA sequence: TGTGCCAGCAGCTCAAACAGAGGGAGCTCCTACGAGCAGTACTTC.